The rows below give T cell receptor beta chains drawn from one sample of a study of CD8+CD57+ T cells in acquired aplastic anemia. TCRdb fed the reads into MiXCR, producing one record per CDR3 protein. The sample comprises hundreds of thousands of distinct CDR3 sequences, around 45% of which are singletons, and about 8.3% rests with the top ten. The sample consisted of sorted CD4+, CD8+, or CD8+CD57+ T cells (not recorded which) from PBMCs. The receptors were gathered from a human donor with aplastic anemia. Each CDR3 is given with its conserved first and last residue. Fields, in order: V gene, clone size, J gene, D gene, CDR3 DNA, CDR3 protein. D genes are given only for firm matches. A row's size may be missing; if present it is once, few, many or a size class.

v_call: TRBV18
clone_size: once
j_call: TRBJ2-5
d_call: TRBD2
cdr3_nt: TGTGCCAGCTCACCCTCATGGGAGGGCCTAGGGGAAGAGACCCAGTACTTC
cdr3_aa: CASSPSWEGLGEETQYF

v_call: TRBV7-9
clone_size: few
j_call: TRBJ2-1
d_call: -
cdr3_nt: TGTGCCAGCAGCCCCGCATTCATCTCCTACAATGAGCAGTTCTTC
cdr3_aa: CASSPAFISYNEQFF

v_call: TRBV4-2
clone_size: many
j_call: TRBJ1-2
d_call: -
cdr3_nt: TGTGCCAGCAACTCAAGAGCAGGGTCGAGCTATGGCTACACCTTC
cdr3_aa: CASNSRAGSSYGYTF

v_call: TRBV15
clone_size: -
j_call: TRBJ2-1
d_call: -
cdr3_nt: TGTGCCACCAGCAGAGATAAACGGATGCATGAGCAGTTCTTC
cdr3_aa: CATSRDKRMHEQFF

v_call: TRBV9
clone_size: -
j_call: TRBJ2-5
d_call: -
cdr3_nt: TGTGCCAGCAGCGTAGACAGGGTCGAGACCCAGTACTTC
cdr3_aa: CASSVDRVETQYF

v_call: TRBV20-1
clone_size: few
j_call: TRBJ1-1
d_call: TRBD1
cdr3_nt: TGCAGTGCTAGGACAGGGGAACGCTACACTGAAGCTTTCTTT
cdr3_aa: CSARTGERYTEAFF

v_call: TRBV10-3
clone_size: few
j_call: TRBJ2-7
d_call: TRBD1
cdr3_nt: TGTGCCATCAGTGGGCGGGACAGGGGCCACGAGCAGTACTTC
cdr3_aa: CAISGRDRGHEQYF

v_call: TRBV15
clone_size: many
j_call: TRBJ1-1
d_call: -
cdr3_nt: TGTGCCACCAGCAGAGATCGTGGGACGGGCACTGAAGCTTTCTTT
cdr3_aa: CATSRDRGTGTEAFF

v_call: TRBV15
clone_size: -
j_call: TRBJ2-7
d_call: TRBD2
cdr3_nt: TGTGCCACCAGCGGAGCGGGAGGTGAAGAGCAGTACTTC
cdr3_aa: CATSGAGGEEQYF

v_call: TRBV5-1
clone_size: once
j_call: TRBJ2-7
d_call: TRBD2
cdr3_nt: TGCGCCAGCAGCGGGGCGGGAGGTGTGTCCTACGAGCAGTACTTC
cdr3_aa: CASSGAGGVSYEQYF

v_call: TRBV6-6
clone_size: -
j_call: TRBJ2-7
d_call: -
cdr3_nt: TGTGCCAGCAGTTACGGGGGGGGGCGCAGGTACGAGCAGTACTTC
cdr3_aa: CASSYGGGRRYEQYF

v_call: TRBV5-1
clone_size: -
j_call: TRBJ2-5
d_call: -
cdr3_nt: TGCGCCAGCAGCCCGAACATGGAGACCCAGTACTTC
cdr3_aa: CASSPNMETQYF

v_call: TRBV12-3/TRBV12-4
clone_size: many
j_call: TRBJ2-3
d_call: TRBD2
cdr3_nt: TGTGCCAGCAGGGTAGCGGGAGGCACAGATACGCAGTATTTT
cdr3_aa: CASRVAGGTDTQYF

v_call: TRBV4-1
clone_size: -
j_call: TRBJ2-6
d_call: TRBD2
cdr3_nt: TGCGCCAGCAGCCAAGGTCATTTCCTAGCGGAGGCGTTCTCTGGGGCCAACGTCCTGACTTTC
cdr3_aa: CASSQGHFLAEAFSGANVLTF

v_call: TRBV7-2
clone_size: few
j_call: TRBJ2-1
d_call: -
cdr3_nt: TGTGCCCCCCCTAGGGACCATTCCTACAATGAGCAGTTCTTC
cdr3_aa: CAPPRDHSYNEQFF

v_call: TRBV20-1
clone_size: many
j_call: TRBJ2-1
d_call: TRBD2
cdr3_nt: TGCAGTGCTACCCCCCGGGAGGTCGGAACCTACAATGAGCAGTTCTTC
cdr3_aa: CSATPREVGTYNEQFF

v_call: TRBV2
clone_size: medium-sized
j_call: TRBJ2-1
d_call: -
cdr3_nt: TGTGCCAGCAGGGGGAATGAGCAGTTCTTC
cdr3_aa: CASRGNEQFF

v_call: TRBV9
clone_size: many
j_call: TRBJ2-5
d_call: TRBD2
cdr3_nt: TGTGCCAGCAGCGTAGACTCTAGCGGGAGCCAAGAGACCCAGTACTTC
cdr3_aa: CASSVDSSGSQETQYF

v_call: TRBV10-1
clone_size: -
j_call: TRBJ2-4
d_call: TRBD1
cdr3_nt: TGCGCCAGCAGACTACACCGGGACAGGGGGACGGACATTCAGTACTTC
cdr3_aa: CASRLHRDRGTDIQYF